The 9 T cell receptor beta chains reported below all come from one sample, sequenced in a study of blood T cell repertoires in COVID-19. The method was immunoSEQ multiplex PCR; TCRdb's version includes in-frame clones alone and lacks a portion of them. The profile shows about 250,000 clones, 85% to 90% of them singletons. Sequenced material: PBMCs or T cells enriched from blood (not recorded which). The receptors originated from a man aged 18 to 35 who had recovered from COVID-19.

V usage is TRBV5-1 and J usage is TRBJ1-2; D remains ambiguous. The CDR3 has 15 residues. Trimming took off 9 bases at V and 6 bases at J, with 24 bases between the two ends. Germline loops: CDR1 SGHRS, CDR2 YFSETQ. CDR3 amino acids: CATSRAGTSMDGYTF. CDR3 nucleotide sequence: TGCGCCACCTCAAGGGCGGGAACAAGCATGGATGGCTACACCTTC.

The chain employs TRBV19 and TRBJ1-2, with 7 nucleotides matching TRBD1. CDR3 length: 15 amino acids. Trimming removed 6 bases from V and 4 bases from J; junction bases left unmatched: 11. Germline lookup yields CDR1 LNHDA and CDR2 SQIVND (reference sequence). CDR3 DNA sequence: TGTGCCAGTAGCACTACAGGGGTACGATCCTATGGCTACACCTTC. Encoded protein: CASSTTGVRSYGYTF.

The chain uses TRBV7-8 and TRBJ1-1, with TRBD1 matching 11 bases. Germline trimming cut 2 bases from V and 4 bases from J; bases unmatched to any gene: 15. Germline loops: CDR1 SGHVS, CDR2 FQNEAQ. CDR3 length: 19 amino acids. CDR3 sequence (DNA): TGTGCCAGCAGCTTAAGGACCAGAGGGACAGGGGGAAGCGGCACTGAAGCTTTCTTT. Its translation is CASSLRTRGTGGSGTEAFF.

The rearrangement joins TRBV28 to TRBJ2-1; 7 nucleotides match TRBD1. With 6 bases clipped from V and 2 bases from J, the junction kept 4 bases outside the gene matches. This CDR3 region has 14 residues. Germline-derived CDR1 and CDR2 are MDHEN and SYDVKM. CDR3: CASRQGNPYNEQFF. The CDR3 DNA follows: TGTGCCAGCAGACAGGGGAACCCCTACAATGAGCAGTTCTTC.

This clone occurred a few times. The chain has TRBV2 and TRBJ2-5; 9 bases are a match to TRBD2. Trimming took 1 base from V and 4 from J; bases not matched to a gene: 13. The CDR3 length is 18 residues. CDR1 and CDR2 from the germline V gene are SNHLY and FYNNEI. The CDR3 reads CASSEGVLAGIFGETQYF. The CDR3 DNA follows: TGTGCCAGCAGTGAAGGGGTTCTAGCGGGGATCTTTGGAGAGACCCAGTACTTC.

This chain connects TRBV27 to TRBJ2-7, with TRBD1 matching over 10 bases. The CDR3 runs 17 residues. CDR1 is MNHEY and CDR2 is SMNVEV in the germline V gene (reference sequence). V lost 3 bases and J lost 1; bases outside the gene matches: 9. DNA for the CDR3: TGTGCCAGCAGTTTGGCCTCCGGGACAGGGGAATCCTACGAGCAGTACTTC. It codes for CASSLASGTGESYEQYF.

The chain combines TRBV28 with TRBJ2-7, with 7 nucleotides matching TRBD1. Germline V gene sequence: CDR1 MDHEN, CDR2 SYDVKM. The CDR3 covers 16 residues. The trim removed 4 bases at V and 0 bases at J, leaving 9 bases unmatched. The DNA of the CDR3 is TGTGCCAGCAGTTCCCCCGGGGCAGGGGGCTCCTACGAGCAGTACTTC. It encodes CASSSPGAGGSYEQYF.

The chain carries TRBV4-1 and TRBJ1-3; weak D call: TRBD1 (6 bases). CDR3 length: 18 residues. Trimming took off 3 bases at V and 0 bases at J, with 18 bases between the two ends. CDR1 and CDR2 from the germline V gene are MGHRA and YSYEKL. The CDR3 reads CASSQGTSRFTSGNTIYF. In nucleotides, the CDR3 is TGCGCCAGCAGCCAGGGGACATCTAGGTTTACCTCTGGAAACACCATATATTTT.

The chain links TRBV9 to TRBJ2-3; the match to TRBD2 covers 11 bases. Germline-derived CDR1 and CDR2 are SGDLS and YYNGEE. The J segment lost 2 bases and the V segment lost 4 bases, leaving 12 bases of the junction unmatched. The CDR3 sequence is 18 residues long. Here the CDR3 DNA reads TGTGCCAGCAGCCGAACCCAAACTAGCGGGAGATCCACAGATACGCAGTATTTT. This gives the protein CASSRTQTSGRSTDTQYF.